This T cell receptor beta chain was profiled in a study of blood T cells in healthy people across ages. The CDR3 runs to 15 residues. V lost 0 bases, J lost 5 bases, and 15 bases lay in between. Per germline, CDR1 SGDLS and CDR2 YYNGEE. A second PCR, run for about 6 to 11 cycles, used a sample-barcoded 5' primer plus a J-beta primer mix. TCRdb fed the 5' RACE reads into MiXCR, producing one record per CDR3 protein. The table shows about a million distinct CDR3 sequences, with about 48% occurring only once. The sequencing sample was made of blood. The V and J genes are TRBV9 and TRBJ2-7; D is ambiguous. The sequence came from a man younger than 40 in good health. CDR3 nucleotides: TGTGCCAGCAGCGTAGTCGGTATTGCCACCCACGAGCAGTACTTC. It yields the protein CASSVVGIATHEQYF.